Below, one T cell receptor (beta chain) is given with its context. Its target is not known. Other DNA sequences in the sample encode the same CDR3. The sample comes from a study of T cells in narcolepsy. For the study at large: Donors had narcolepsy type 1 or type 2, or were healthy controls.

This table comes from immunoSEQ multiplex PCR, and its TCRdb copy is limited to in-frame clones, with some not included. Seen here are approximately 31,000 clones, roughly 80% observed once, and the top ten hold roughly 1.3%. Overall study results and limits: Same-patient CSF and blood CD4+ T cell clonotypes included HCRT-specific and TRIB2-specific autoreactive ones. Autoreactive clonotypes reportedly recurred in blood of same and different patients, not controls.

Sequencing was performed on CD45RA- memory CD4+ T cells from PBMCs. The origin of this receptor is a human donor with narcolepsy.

DNA for the CDR3: TGTGCCATCAAAGAGGGACTAGCAACAGATACGCAGTATTTT. Its protein is CAIKEGLATDTQYF. The chain joins TRBV10-3 to TRBJ2-3, with TRBD2 matching 9 bases. V shed 7 bases, J shed 3 bases, and the junction held 5 bases outside the gene matches. The germline V gene has CDR1 ENHRY and CDR2 SYGVKD. The CDR3 extends over 14 amino acids.